This paragraph covers one T cell receptor beta chain sequence. There are a few counts of this clone. No antigen is known for it. Nothing much larger sits one base from this clone, and base qualities are not available. The CDR3, cysteine through phenylalanine, is 16 amino acids long. The entry retains the CDR3 DNA only, 48 bases that are in frame from base 1. The germline V gene specifies MGHRA as CDR1 and YSYEKL as CDR2. V gives up 4 bases and J gives up 0 bases, and the segment between their germline ends measures 10 bases. The immunoSEQ Assay, a bias-controlled multiplex PCR, was used to amplify TCRbeta CDR3 regions from genomic DNA. In the source study's methods: The number of nucleated cells in each sample was estimated from the amplification of reference gene primers within the assay. To quantify the absolute abundance of each unique TCRbeta CDR3 rearrangement, sequence reads were collapsed and filtered. For each sample, productive Simpson clonality was calculated as the square root of Simpson's diversity index over productive rearrangements. This is the immuneACCESS table as TCRdb keeps it, with only in-frame sequences that have V and J called. A part of the clones is gone; compared with another copy, unresolved V genes explain less than half, and the rest is unexplained. That table gives V, J and clone size, and the DNA gave D and trimming. The sample profile shows approximately 240,000 clones; around 85% of them were found once. The top ten clonotypes cover 3% to 4% of the sample.

Whole blood was collected in K2EDTA tubes by collaborating institutions according to the institutions' own protocols. For TCRbeta analysis, collaborators shipped samples as frozen whole blood, isolated PBMCs, or DNA extracted from either of those sample types. This sample stems from a study of blood T cell repertoires in COVID-19 (dated by TCRdb to the early 2020s). As for the study more broadly: Samples covering the acute and convalescent phases of COVID-19 were provided by collaborators in the United States, Italy and Spain. HLA class I and class II types, where available, came from metadata supplied by the sample provider rather than from assay-based typing. The repertoires were made available in a free public database intended to serve as a resource for research on the immune response to SARS-CoV-2. The samples were drawn from the first 160 participants of the ongoing ImmuneRACE study and from more than 1,000 subjects provided by 6 global collaborators. Deeply sampled blood TCRbeta repertoires from subjects exposed to, actively infected with, or recovered from COVID-19 were included in the dataset. The prospective study material was composed of cDNA or gDNA derived from T cells, B-cell-depleted T cells, or PBMCs. Sample metadata almost always included a de-identified subject ID, COVID-19 status, age in years and sex.

The paper as a whole reports these results and caveats: The amount of clinical and demographic metadata varied by source and participant and was provided uncurated.

Sequencing input: peripheral blood. The chain employs TRBV4-1 and TRBJ2-6, with a tentative D gene TRBD1 over 5 matching bases. The sequence derives from a woman aged 40 to 55 with active or convalescent COVID-19. The nucleotide sequence is TGCGCCAGCAGCCTCACGACAGCCTCTGGGGCCAACGTCCTGACTTTC. Translated, this gives CASSLTTASGANVLTF.